This T cell receptor (beta chain) emerged from a study of T cell responses to AZD1222 COVID-19 vaccine listed by TCRdb under 2021. Regarding the study in general: A total of more than 230 trial participants underwent TCR sequencing, of whom around 200 received two doses of AZD1222 and some 25 received two doses of the MenACWY control vaccine. Trial participants were enrolled by age into 18-55, 56-69 and 70-plus year subgroups, with about 150, 28 and 57 TCR-sequenced participants respectively.

This specimen's time point label, per the study, means: baseline before first vaccination. The treatment or condition label here, explained by the study, means: meningococcal conjugate vaccine given as trial control. Vaccinee samples were obtained from the UK trials COV001 and COV002, which included a single-blind randomized controlled phase 2/3 trial of AZD1222 (ChAdOx1 nCoV-19) in healthy adults. For TCRbeta chain sequencing, PBMC samples from trial participants were taken at day 0 and at day 28 after the second dose. Concerning this clone: Its antigen is unknown. No much larger clonotype is one base removed from it; base qualities were not supplied.

Between the V and J ends, shortened by 5 bases and 3 bases respectively, the junction contains 14 bases. Taken from the germline V gene, the CDR1 and CDR2 loops are SGHTA and FQGTGA. Measured from the cysteine to the phenylalanine, the CDR3 is 14 residues long. Only the CDR3 portion is preserved as DNA: 42 bases, with reading frame beginning at the first base. Summary of the overall study and its limitations: Epitopes outside the regions mutated in the B.1.351 and B.1.1.7 variants were reportedly recognized by nearly half of the unique spike-specific TCRs. Conclusions about previously exposed vaccinees are limited, since just 5 or 6 AZD1222 recipients were seropositive for SARS-CoV-2 at baseline. In the small 56-69-year group, the increase in depth fell short of significance, most likely because of low power. The vaccine-associated CD4 TCRs covered the entire spike protein, and the dominant responses fell in regions 160-218 and 743-854. No day 14 peak-response samples were available, so repertoires were characterized only after the peak T cell response. Participants were mostly white British and included more females than males, and it was suggested by the authors that clonal diversity may have been underestimated. A significant rise in spike-specific TCR breadth and depth was observed after two AZD1222 doses relative to day 0 and relative to MenACWY recipients.

The CDR3 regions of human TCRbeta chains were analyzed by immunosequencing. The paper's processing steps were these. TCRs in the repertoires were matched against a reference library of SARS-CoV-2-specific TCRs that had been generated with the MIRA antigen-specificity platform. Breadth was defined as the fraction of unique TCRs that were SARS-CoV-2-associated, and depth was defined as the fraction of total T cells that were SARS-CoV-2-associated. Using the MIRA data, each spike-specific TCR was mapped to the spike region that the TCR reacts to and placed in a CD4 or CD8 class. Log10-transformed breadth and depth values were compared by one-way ANOVA with Sidak's multiple comparisons tests. The source is immuneACCESS, and TCRdb retained only in-frame sequences with V and J called. Part of the clones is not carried over; for the studies checked, unresolved V genes explain less than half of this, and the remainder is unexplained. The V and J calls and the clone size are those of that table, but D and trimming were determined from the DNA. This sample comprises around 160,000 clones, around 90% of them detected only once. Of the sample, approximately 2.9% falls within the top ten clones.

This receptor was taken from an adult in good health. The rearranged chain carries TRBV7-3 and TRBJ2-7; the D gene identity is not certain. The sample here was peripheral blood, taken on day 0 of MenACWY control vaccination. For the CDR3, the sequence is CASSQGPSIYEQYF. Here is the DNA: TGTGCCAGCAGCCAAGGACCCAGCATCTACGAGCAGTACTTC. This CDR3, with the reference TRBV7-3 and TRBJ2-7 proteins standing in past its ends, gives the full variable domain GAGVSQTPSNKVTEKGKYVELRCDPISGHTALYWYRQSLGQGPEFLIYFQGTGAADDSGLPNDRFFAVRPEGSVSTLKIQRTERGDSAVYLCASSQGPSIYEQYFGPGTRLTVT.